These 17 T cell receptor beta chains were all obtained from the same sample, sequenced in a study of Graves' ophthalmopathy and Graves' hyperthyroidism. RNA transcripts served as template for amplifying TCR beta CDR3 sequences. Second-round multiplex PCR came after a first-round RT-PCR that employed HTBI primers. TCRdb reprocessed the multiplex PCR reads via MiXCR and lists one record per CDR3 protein. The sample carries about 390,000 distinct CDR3 sequences, about 18% recorded once. Sequencing was performed on peripheral blood. The receptors were gathered from an adult woman with stable Graves' hyperthyroidism.

In this sample, this clonotype turned up many times. The chain is built from TRBV5-1 and TRBJ1-1; the match to TRBD1 covers 7 bases. In germline, CDR1 is SGHRS, CDR2 YFSETQ. The CDR3 is 14 residues long. The V and J ends lost 4 bases and 6 bases, in that order; junction bases with no gene match: 9. The CDR3 region is CASSAAGTAPEAFF. The CDR3 DNA sequence: TGCGCCAGCAGCGCGGCCGGGACAGCCCCTGAAGCTTTCTTT.

This clonotype was counted a single time. The V call is TRBV20-1, the J call TRBJ1-6; D is ambiguous. V gave up 7 bases and J gave up 4 bases, with 20 bases separating them. Germline V lookup: CDR1 DFQATT, CDR2 SNEGSKA (reference sequence). The CDR3 spans 16 residues. The DNA of the CDR3 is TGCAGTGGCCAATCACTCGGGCCAGAGTATAATTCACCCCTCCACTTT. This gives the protein CSGQSLGPEYNSPLHF.

The chain employs TRBV12-3 or TRBV12-4 and TRBJ2-5, with TRBD2 matching 11 bases. The CDR3 runs 14 residues. Trimming removed 6 bases from V and 5 bases from J; junction bases left unmatched: 5. This chain's CDR3 is CASSTSGSWETQYF. The CDR3 DNA is TGTGCCAGCAGCACTAGCGGGAGTTGGGAGACCCAGTACTTC.

This clonotype was seen at least ten times. The chain combines TRBV6-1 with TRBJ2-7; D unclear. The CDR3 sequence is 12 residues long. The V and J ends lost 6 bases and 2 bases respectively, with 8 bases between them. Germline values: CDR1 MNHNS, CDR2 SASEGT. The CDR3 region has the DNA TGTGCCAGCAGAACAGCCACCTACGAGCAGTACTTC. This sequence encodes CASRTATYEQYF.

This clonotype has at least ten counts. CDR3 region: CASSFSFRRFEAFF. The CDR3 bases are TGTGCCAGCAGCTTTTCATTTAGGCGATTTGAAGCTTTCTTT. The chain joins TRBV11-2 to TRBJ1-1; D is unclear. The CDR3 has 14 amino acids. Germline V gene data show CDR1 as SGHAT and CDR2 as FQNNGV. V gave up 3 bases and J gave up 7 bases, with 15 bases separating them.

In its sample, this clonotype was seen many times. The gene calls are TRBV25-1 and TRBJ1-2; no definite D call. The germline CDR1 and CDR2 sequences are MGHDK and SYGVNS. The CDR3 consists of 17 residues. Between the trimmed V and J ends, which lost 1 base and 3 bases, there was a span of 18 bases. The CDR3 is CASSEFSAREGDYGYTF. The CDR3 region has the DNA TGTGCCAGCAGTGAATTCTCAGCGCGGGAGGGAGACTATGGCTACACCTTC.

This clonotype has a count of ten or more. The chain employs TRBV7-2 and TRBJ2-5; 7 bases line up with TRBD2. There are 14 residues in the CDR3. The germline V gene encodes CDR1 SGHTA and CDR2 FQGNSA. Germline trimming cut 2 bases from V and 4 bases from J; bases unmatched to any gene: 4. For the CDR3, the DNA is TGTGCCAGCAGCTTAACCAGCGGGGTAGAGACCCAGTACTTC. The encoded protein is CASSLTSGVETQYF.

This clonotype was seen ten or more times. V usage is TRBV6-1 and J usage is TRBJ1-2; possibly TRBD1 for D (5 bases). The germline V gene has CDR1 MNHNS and CDR2 SASEGT. The CDR3 runs 12 residues. Deletions cut 5 bases from V and 4 bases from J, with 8 bases between. CDR3 amino acids: CASSRDAYGYTF. In DNA, the CDR3 is TGTGCCAGCAGTCGGGACGCCTATGGCTACACCTTC.

In this sample, this clonotype turned up many times. V is TRBV6-2 or TRBV6-3 and J is TRBJ2-5; 8 nucleotides match TRBD1. The CDR3 is 14 amino acids. Germline loops: CDR1 MNHEY, CDR2 SVGEGT. J was trimmed by 4 bases and V by 2 bases; bases with no gene match: 3. CDR3 coding DNA: TGTGCCAGCAGTTACGGCAGGGGGCCAGAGACCCAGTACTTC. Its translation is CASSYGRGPETQYF.

This clonotype occurred many times. CDR3 DNA sequence: TGTGCCAGCAGTCCGACCATAGCGGGCCTCCAAGAGACCCAGTACTTC. Protein product: CASSPTIAGLQETQYF. The chain employs TRBV12-3 or TRBV12-4 and TRBJ2-5; TRBD2 agrees at 7 bases. Trimming removed 5 bases from V and 1 base from J; junction bases left unmatched: 10. This CDR3 has 16 amino acids.

In regard to this clonotype: This likely comes from a read error, as the CDR3 has no conserved phenylalanine or tryptophan at its end. Because the CDR3's place on the DNA is in doubt, the DNA is left out and the CDR3 is given as listed by TCRdb. The chain uses TRBV12-3 or TRBV12-4 and TRBJ2-5; the table's D call, TRBD2, has no DNA check behind it. The CDR3 extends over 14 residues, inclusive of both ends. The chain's CDR3 is CASSPTGPQETQDY.

This chain joins TRBV4-1 and TRBJ1-1; D not resolved. The germline V gene encodes CDR1 MGHRA and CDR2 YSYEKL. V was trimmed by 0 bases and J by 0 bases, leaving 8 bases between them. The CDR3 loop spans 15 amino acids. The CDR3 nucleotides read TGCGCCAGCAGCCAAGAAAGGACGGTGAACACTGAAGCTTTCTTT. Its translation: CASSQERTVNTEAFF.

This clonotype was detected many times. This sequence joins TRBV7-9 and TRBJ2-5; 9 positions agree with TRBD1. The V gene end was trimmed by 5 bases and the J gene end by 5 bases; junction bases not matched to a gene: 6. The germline V gene encodes CDR1 SEHNR and CDR2 FQNEAQ (reference sequence). This CDR3 has 14 residues. The CDR3 loop reads CASSLTGGMETQYF. The DNA of the CDR3 is TGTGCCAGCAGCCTTACAGGGGGCATGGAGACCCAGTACTTC.

The chain combines TRBV20-1 with TRBJ1-5, with a weak D call TRBD1 (6 bases). V lost 1 base and J 5 bases, leaving 15 bases between the germline ends. The germline CDR1 and CDR2 sequences are DFQATT and SNEGSKA (reference sequence). The CDR3 has 15 residues. CDR3 in DNA: TGCAGTGCTAGAGGGGGGGCTCATAGGGATCAGCCCCAGCATTTT. This sequence encodes CSARGGAHRDQPQHF.

The gene calls are TRBV2 and TRBJ1-3, with 7 bases matching TRBD1. Germline CDR1 SNHLY, CDR2 FYNNEI. V dropped 6 bases and J dropped 0; count of bases not matched to a gene: 8. The CDR3 contains 16 residues. In DNA, the CDR3 is TGTGCCAGCAGAACCGGGACAGTAAACTCTGGAAACACCATATATTTT. Protein sequence: CASRTGTVNSGNTIYF.

This clonotype was counted ten times or more. The rearrangement links TRBV20-1 to TRBJ1-5; tentative D call: TRBD1 (5 bases). Germline CDR1 and CDR2: DFQATT and SNEGSKA (reference sequence). The CDR3 contains 14 residues. Trimming cost V 5 bases and J 0 bases, with 11 bases left between them. The CDR3 sequence: CSAPGYSSNQPQHF. The CDR3 bases are TGCAGTGCTCCAGGGTATTCTAGCAATCAGCCCCAGCATTTT.

The sample holds many counts of this clonotype. The V call is TRBV29-1, the J call TRBJ2-5; D is uncertain. The CDR3 consists of 9 residues. From germline, CDR1 is SQVTM and CDR2 ANQGSEA. The germline V and J ends were trimmed by 8 bases and 5 bases, with 6 bases remaining between them. The CDR3 DNA sequence: TGCAGCACGGGTGAGACCCAGTACTTC. Amino acid sequence: CSTGETQYF.